This T cell receptor (beta chain) came from a study of T cell responses to AZD1222 COVID-19 vaccine. Study findings and constraints: Repertoire sampling was restricted to post-peak T cell response timepoints. Mostly white British, mostly female donors; authors suggested clonal diversity may be underestimated. Increased Spike-specific TCR breadth and depth were observed after two AZD1222 doses. Recipients of AZD1222 seropositive at baseline numbered only 5 or 6.

The CDR3 loop spans 15 amino acids. The germline gives CDR1 SGHTA, CDR2 FQGNSA. V was shortened by 5 bases and J by 5 bases, with 18 bases between the two germline ends. As to this clone: Its antigen is still unknown.

Only in-frame clones appear in the TCRdb table, and some are missing; sequencing was by immunoSEQ multiplex PCR. Here the sample spans fewer than 120,000 clones, 65% to 85% being singletons. This chain connects TRBV7-2 to TRBJ2-5, with TRBD2 as a possible D gene (5 bases). The specimen comprised peripheral blood, sampled on day 0 of AZD1222 vaccination. The source is an adult in good health. DNA for the CDR3: TGTGCCAGCAGCCTCAGCGGCGGAGCGAGGGAGACCCAGTACTTC. It is translated as CASSLSGGARETQYF. The full variable domain, completed using reference TRBV7-2 and TRBJ2-5, is GAGVSQSPSNKVTEKGKDVELRCDPISGHTALYWYRQSLGQGLEFLIYFQGNSAPDKSGLPSDRFSAERTGGSVSTLTIQRTQQEDSAVYLCASSLSGGARETQYFGPGTRLLVL.